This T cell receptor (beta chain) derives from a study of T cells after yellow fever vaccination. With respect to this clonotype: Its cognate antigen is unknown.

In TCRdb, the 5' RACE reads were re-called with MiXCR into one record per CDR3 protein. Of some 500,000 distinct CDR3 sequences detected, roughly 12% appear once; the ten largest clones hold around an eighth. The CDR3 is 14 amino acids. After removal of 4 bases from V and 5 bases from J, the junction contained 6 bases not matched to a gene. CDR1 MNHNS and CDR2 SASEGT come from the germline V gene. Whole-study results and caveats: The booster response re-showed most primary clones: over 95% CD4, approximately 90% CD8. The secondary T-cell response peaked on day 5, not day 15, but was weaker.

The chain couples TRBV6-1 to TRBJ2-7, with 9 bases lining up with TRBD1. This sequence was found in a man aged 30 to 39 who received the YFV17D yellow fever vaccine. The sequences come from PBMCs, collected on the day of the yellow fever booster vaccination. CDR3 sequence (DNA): TGTGCCAGCAGTGGGGCCGGGACAGGGAACGAGCAGTACTTC. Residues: CASSGAGTGNEQYF.